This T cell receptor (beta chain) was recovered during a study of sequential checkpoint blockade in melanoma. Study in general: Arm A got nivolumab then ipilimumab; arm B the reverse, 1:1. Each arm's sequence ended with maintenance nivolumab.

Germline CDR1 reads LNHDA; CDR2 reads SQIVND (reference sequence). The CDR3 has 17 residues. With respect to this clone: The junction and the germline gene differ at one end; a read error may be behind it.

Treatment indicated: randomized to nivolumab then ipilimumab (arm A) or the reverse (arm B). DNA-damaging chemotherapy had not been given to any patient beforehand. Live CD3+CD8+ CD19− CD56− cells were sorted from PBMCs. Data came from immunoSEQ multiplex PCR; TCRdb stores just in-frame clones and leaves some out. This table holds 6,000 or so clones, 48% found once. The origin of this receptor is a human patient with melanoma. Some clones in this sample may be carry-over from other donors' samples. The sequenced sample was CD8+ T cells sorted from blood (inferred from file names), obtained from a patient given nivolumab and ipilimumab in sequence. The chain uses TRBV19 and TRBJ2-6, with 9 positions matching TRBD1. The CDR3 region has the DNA TGTGCTAGTAACGAGGGGACAGGGTTTTTTGGGGCCAACGTCCTGACTTTC. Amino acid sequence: CASNEGTGFFGANVLTF.